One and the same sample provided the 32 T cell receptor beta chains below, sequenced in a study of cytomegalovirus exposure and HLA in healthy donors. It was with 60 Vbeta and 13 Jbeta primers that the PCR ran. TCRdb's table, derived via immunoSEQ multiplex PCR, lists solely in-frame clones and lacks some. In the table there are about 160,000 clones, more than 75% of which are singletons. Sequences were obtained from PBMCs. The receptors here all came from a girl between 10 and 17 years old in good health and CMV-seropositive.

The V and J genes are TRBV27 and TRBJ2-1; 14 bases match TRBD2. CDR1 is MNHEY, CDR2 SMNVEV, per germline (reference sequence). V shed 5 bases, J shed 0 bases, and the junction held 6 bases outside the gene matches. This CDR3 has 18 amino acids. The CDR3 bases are TGTGCCAGCAGTCCAACGGGGACTAGCGGGAGCTCCTACAATGAGCAGTTCTTC. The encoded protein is CASSPTGTSGSSYNEQFF.

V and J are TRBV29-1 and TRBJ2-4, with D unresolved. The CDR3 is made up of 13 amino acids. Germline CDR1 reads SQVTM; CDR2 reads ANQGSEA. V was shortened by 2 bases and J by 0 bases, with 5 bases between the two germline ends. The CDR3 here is CSVESSAKNIQYF. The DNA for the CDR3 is TGCAGCGTTGAATCGTCAGCCAAAAACATTCAGTACTTC.

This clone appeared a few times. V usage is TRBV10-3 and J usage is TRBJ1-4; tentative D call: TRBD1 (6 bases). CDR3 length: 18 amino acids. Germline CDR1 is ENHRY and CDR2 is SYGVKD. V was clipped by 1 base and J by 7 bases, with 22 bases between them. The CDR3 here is CAISELRYRAEVSEKLFF. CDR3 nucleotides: TGTGCCATCAGTGAGTTACGATACAGGGCGGAGGTGAGTGAAAAACTGTTTTTT.

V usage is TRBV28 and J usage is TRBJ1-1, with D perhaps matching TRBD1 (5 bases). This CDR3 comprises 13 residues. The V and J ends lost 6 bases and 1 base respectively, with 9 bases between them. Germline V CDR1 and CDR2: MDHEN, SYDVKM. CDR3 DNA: TGTGCCAGCAGGGGGCCGGCGAACACTGAAGCTTTCTTT. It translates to CASRGPANTEAFF.

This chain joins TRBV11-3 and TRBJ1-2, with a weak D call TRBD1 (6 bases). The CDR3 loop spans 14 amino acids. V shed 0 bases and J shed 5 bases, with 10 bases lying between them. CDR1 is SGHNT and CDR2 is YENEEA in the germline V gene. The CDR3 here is CASSLDPRGYGYTF. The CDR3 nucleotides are TGTGCCAGCAGCTTAGATCCGAGGGGGTATGGCTACACCTTC. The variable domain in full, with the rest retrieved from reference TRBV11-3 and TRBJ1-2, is EAGVVQSPRYKIIEKKQPVAFWCNPISGHNTLYWYLQNLGQGPELLIRYENEEAVDDSQLPKDRFSAERLKGVDSTLKIQPAELGDSAVYLCASSLDPRGYGYTFGSGTRLTVV.

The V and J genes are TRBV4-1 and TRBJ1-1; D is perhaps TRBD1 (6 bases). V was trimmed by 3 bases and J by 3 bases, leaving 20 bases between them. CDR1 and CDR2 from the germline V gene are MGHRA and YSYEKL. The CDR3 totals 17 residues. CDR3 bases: TGCGCCAGCAGCCAGATTGGGACCGGACAGAGGGACACTGAAGCTTTCTTT. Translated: CASSQIGTGQRDTEAFF.

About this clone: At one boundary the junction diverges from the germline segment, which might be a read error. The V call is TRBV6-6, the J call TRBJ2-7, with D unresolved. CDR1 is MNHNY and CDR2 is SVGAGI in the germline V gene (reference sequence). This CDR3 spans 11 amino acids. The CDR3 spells CASSYSYGQYF. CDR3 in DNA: TGTGCCAGCAGTTATTCCTACGGGCAGTACTTC.

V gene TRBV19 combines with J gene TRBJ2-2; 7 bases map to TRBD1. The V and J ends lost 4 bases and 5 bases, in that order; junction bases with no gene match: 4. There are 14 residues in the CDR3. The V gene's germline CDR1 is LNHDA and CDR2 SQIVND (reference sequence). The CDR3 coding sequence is TGTGCCAGTAGTACAGACAGGGCTACCGGGGAGCTGTTTTTT. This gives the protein CASSTDRATGELFF.

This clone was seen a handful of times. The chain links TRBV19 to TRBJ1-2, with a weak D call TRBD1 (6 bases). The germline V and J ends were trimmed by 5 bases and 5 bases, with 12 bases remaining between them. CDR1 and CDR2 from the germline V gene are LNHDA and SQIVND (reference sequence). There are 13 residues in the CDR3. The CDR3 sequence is CASSSGGGYGYTF. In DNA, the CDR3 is TGTGCCAGTAGTTCGGGGGGCGGGTATGGCTACACCTTC.

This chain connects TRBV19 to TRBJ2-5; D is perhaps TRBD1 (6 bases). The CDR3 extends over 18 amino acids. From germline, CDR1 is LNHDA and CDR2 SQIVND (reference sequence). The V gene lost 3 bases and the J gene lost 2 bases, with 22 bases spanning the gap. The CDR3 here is CASSMRGTRGTTQETQYF. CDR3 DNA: TGTGCCAGTAGTATGAGGGGGACAAGAGGGACAACACAAGAGACCCAGTACTTC.

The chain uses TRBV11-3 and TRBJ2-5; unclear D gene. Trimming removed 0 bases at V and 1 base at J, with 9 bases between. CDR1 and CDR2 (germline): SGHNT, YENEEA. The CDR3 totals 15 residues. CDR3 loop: CASSLDRGSQETQYF. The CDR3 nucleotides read TGTGCCAGCAGCTTAGATCGAGGCAGCCAAGAGACCCAGTACTTC.

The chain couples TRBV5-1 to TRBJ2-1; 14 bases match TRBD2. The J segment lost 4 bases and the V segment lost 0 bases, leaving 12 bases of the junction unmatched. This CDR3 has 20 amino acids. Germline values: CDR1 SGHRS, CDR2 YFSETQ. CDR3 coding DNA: TGCGCCAGCAGCTTGGGCGGGACTAGCGGGGGTCCCCCCATATACAATGAGCAGTTCTTC. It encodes CASSLGGTSGGPPIYNEQFF.

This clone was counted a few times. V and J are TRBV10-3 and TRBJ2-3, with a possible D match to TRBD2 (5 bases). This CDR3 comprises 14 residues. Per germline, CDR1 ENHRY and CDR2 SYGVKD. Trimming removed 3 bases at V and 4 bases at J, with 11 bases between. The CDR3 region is CAISDSYGADTQYF. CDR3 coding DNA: TGTGCCATCAGTGACTCCTACGGGGCAGATACGCAGTATTTT.

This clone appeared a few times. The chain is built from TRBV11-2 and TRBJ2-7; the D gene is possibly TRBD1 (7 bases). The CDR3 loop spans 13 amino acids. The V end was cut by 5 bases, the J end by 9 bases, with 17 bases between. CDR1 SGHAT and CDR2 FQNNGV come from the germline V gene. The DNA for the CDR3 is TGTGCCAGCAGCCCGGGGGACAGCCTAGCGCAGTACTTC. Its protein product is CASSPGDSLAQYF.

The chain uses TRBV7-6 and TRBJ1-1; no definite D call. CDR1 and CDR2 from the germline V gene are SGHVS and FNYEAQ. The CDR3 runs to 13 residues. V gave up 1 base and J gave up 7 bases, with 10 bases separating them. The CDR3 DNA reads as TGTGCCAGCAGCTTAGGAGGGTACGGTGAAGCTTTCTTT. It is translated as CASSLGGYGEAFF.

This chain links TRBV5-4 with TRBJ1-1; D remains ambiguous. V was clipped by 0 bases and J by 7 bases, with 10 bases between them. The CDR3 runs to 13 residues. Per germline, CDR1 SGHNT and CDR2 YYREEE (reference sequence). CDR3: CASSLDLSREAFF. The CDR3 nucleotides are TGTGCCAGCAGCTTGGACCTCAGTCGTGAAGCTTTCTTT.

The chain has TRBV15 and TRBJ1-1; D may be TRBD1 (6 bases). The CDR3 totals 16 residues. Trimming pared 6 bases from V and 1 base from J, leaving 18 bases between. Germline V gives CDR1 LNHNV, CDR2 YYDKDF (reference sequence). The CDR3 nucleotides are TGTGCCACCAGTCGAGGACTTCAGGGGCCGAACACTGAAGCTTTCTTT. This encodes CATSRGLQGPNTEAFF. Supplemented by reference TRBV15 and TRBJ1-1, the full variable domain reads DAMVIQNPRYQVTQFGKPVTLSCSQTLNHNVMYWYQQKSSQAPKLLFHYYDKDFNNEADTPDNFQSRRPNTSFCFLDIRSPGLGDTAMYLCATSRGLQGPNTEAFFGQGTRLTVV.

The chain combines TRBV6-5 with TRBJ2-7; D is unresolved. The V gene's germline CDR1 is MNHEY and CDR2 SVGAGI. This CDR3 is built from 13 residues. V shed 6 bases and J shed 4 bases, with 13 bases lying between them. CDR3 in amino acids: CASRLSSGYEQYF. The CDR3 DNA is TGTGCCAGCAGACTCAGTTCCGGGTACGAGCAGTACTTC.

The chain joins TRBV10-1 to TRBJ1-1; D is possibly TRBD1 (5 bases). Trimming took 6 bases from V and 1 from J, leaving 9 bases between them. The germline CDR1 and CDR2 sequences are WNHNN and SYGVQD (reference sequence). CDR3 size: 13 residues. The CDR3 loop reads CASRNTGNTEAFF. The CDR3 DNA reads TGCGCCAGCAGAAATACAGGGAACACTGAAGCTTTCTTT.

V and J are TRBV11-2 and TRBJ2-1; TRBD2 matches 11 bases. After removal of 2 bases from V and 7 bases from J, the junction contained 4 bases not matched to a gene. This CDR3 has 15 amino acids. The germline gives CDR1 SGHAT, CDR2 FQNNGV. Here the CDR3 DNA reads TGTGCCAGCAGCTTATTCCCTAGCGGGAGGAATGAGCAGTTCTTC. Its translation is CASSLFPSGRNEQFF.

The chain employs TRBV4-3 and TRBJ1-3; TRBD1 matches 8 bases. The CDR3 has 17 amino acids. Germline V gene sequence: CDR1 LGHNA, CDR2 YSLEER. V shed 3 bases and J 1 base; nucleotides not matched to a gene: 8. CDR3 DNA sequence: TGCGCCAGCAGCCACACCGGACAGGGTAGTTCTGGAAACACCATATATTTT. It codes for CASSHTGQGSSGNTIYF.

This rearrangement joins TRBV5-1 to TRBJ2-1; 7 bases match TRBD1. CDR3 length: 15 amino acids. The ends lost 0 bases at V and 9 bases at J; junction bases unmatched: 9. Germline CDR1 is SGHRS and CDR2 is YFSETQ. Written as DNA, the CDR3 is TGCGCCAGCAGCTTGGTTGGGACAGAGATCGGTGAGCAGTTCTTC. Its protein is CASSLVGTEIGEQFF.

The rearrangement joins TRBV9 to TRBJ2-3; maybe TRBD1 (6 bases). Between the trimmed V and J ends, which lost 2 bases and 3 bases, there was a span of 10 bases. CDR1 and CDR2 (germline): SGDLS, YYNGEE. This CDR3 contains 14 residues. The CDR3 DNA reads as TGTGCCAGCAGCGTGCAGGGGAGTACAGATACGCAGTATTTT. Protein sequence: CASSVQGSTDTQYF. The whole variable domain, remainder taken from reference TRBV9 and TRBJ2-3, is DSGVTQTPKHLITATGQRVTLRCSPRSGDLSVYWYQQSLDQGLQFLIQYYNGEERAKGNILERFSAQQFPDLHSELNLSSLELGDSALYFCASSVQGSTDTQYFGPGTRLTVL.

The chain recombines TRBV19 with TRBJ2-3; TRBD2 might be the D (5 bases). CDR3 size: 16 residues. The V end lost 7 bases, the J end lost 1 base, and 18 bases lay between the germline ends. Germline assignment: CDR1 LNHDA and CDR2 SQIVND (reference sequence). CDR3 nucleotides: TGTGCCAGTACCCTGAATGGGGAGACCGGCACAGATACGCAGTATTTT. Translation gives CASTLNGETGTDTQYF.

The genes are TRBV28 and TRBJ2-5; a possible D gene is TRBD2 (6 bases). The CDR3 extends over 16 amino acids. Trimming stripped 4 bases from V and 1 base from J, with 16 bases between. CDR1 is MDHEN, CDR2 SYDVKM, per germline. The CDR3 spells CASSWGTAGFQETQYF. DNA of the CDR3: TGTGCCAGCAGTTGGGGGACGGCGGGGTTCCAAGAGACCCAGTACTTC.

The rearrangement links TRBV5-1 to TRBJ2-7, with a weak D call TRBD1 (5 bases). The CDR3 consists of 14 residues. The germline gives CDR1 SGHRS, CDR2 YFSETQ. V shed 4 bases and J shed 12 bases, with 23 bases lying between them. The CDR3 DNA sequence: TGCGCCAGCAGCCCACCTAATCTCGGACAAGCTTTGTACTTC. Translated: CASSPPNLGQALYF.

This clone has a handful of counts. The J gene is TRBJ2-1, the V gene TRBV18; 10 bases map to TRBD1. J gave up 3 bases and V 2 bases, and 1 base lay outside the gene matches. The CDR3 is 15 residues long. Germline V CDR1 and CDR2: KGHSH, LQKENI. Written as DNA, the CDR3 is TGTGCCAGCTCACCATGGGACAGGGGCTACAATGAGCAGTTCTTC. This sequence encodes CASSPWDRGYNEQFF.

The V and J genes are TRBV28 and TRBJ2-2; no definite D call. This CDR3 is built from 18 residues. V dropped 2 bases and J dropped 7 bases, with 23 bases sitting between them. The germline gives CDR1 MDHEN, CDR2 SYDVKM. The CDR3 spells CASSLGRGRSRPLGELFF. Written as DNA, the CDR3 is TGTGCCAGCAGTTTAGGTCGCGGTAGGTCGAGACCTCTCGGGGAGCTGTTTTTT.

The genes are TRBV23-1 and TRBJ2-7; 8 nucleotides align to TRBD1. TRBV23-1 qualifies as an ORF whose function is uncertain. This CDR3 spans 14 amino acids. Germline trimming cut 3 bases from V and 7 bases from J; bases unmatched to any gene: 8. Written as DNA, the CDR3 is TGCGCCAGCAGTCATTCTAGGACAGGGTATGAGCAGTACTTC. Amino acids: CASSHSRTGYEQYF.

The CDR3 bases are TGCAGCGTTGAAGGTGCCGAGCGGGACCCCCCAGATACGCAGTATTTT. Encoded protein: CSVEGAERDPPDTQYF. This chain connects TRBV29-1 to TRBJ2-3; 7 bases are a match to TRBD2. The J segment lost 4 bases and the V segment lost 1 base, leaving 11 bases of the junction unmatched. CDR3 length: 16 amino acids. The germline V gene has CDR1 SQVTM and CDR2 ANQGSEA.

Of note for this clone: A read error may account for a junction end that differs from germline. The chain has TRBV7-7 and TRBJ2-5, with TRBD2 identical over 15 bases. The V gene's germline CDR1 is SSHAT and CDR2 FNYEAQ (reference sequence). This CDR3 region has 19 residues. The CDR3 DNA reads TGTGCTAGCAGCTTAGCCAGGACTAGCGGGGGGGCTTCCCAAGAGACCCAGTACTTC. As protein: CASSLARTSGGASQETQYF.

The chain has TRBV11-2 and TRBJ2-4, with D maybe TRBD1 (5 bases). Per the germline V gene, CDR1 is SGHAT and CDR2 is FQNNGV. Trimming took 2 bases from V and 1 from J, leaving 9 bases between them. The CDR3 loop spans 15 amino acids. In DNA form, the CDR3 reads TGTGCCAGCAGCTTAAGGAAGGGGGCCAAAAACATTCAGTACTTC. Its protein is CASSLRKGAKNIQYF.